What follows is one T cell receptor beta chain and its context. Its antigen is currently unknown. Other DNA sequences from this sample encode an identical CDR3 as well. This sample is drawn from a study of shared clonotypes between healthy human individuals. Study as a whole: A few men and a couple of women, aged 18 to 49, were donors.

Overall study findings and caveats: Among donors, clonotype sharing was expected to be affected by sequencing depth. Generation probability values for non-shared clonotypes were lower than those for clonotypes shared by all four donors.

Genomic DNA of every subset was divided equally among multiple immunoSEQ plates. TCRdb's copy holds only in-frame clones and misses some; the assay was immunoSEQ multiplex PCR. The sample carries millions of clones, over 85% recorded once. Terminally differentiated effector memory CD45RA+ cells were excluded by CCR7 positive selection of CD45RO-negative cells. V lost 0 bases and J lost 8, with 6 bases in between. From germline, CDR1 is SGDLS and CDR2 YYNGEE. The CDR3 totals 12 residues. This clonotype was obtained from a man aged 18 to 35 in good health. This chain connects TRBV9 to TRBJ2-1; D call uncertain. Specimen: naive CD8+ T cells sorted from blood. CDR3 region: CASSVGLDEQFF. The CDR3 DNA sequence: TGTGCCAGCAGCGTAGGTCTGGATGAGCAGTTCTTC.